The T cell receptor (beta chain) under discussion was sequenced for a study of T cell changes during pregnancy in multiple sclerosis (dated by TCRdb to the late 2010s). Notes on the research overall: The study examined how the T cell repertoire changed over the course of pregnancy in women with multiple sclerosis.

Library preparation was by the immunoSEQ multiplex PCR assay. TCRdb took over this immuneACCESS table, retaining in-frame rearrangements with V and J assigned. Such tables are incomplete; in checked studies, under half of the missing clones stem from an unresolved V gene, and the remainder is unexplained. The sample table shows approximately 50,000 clones, and roughly 88% are seen once. 1% to 1.5% of the sample lies in the top ten. The CDR3, cysteine through phenylalanine, is 14 amino acids long. Only the CDR3 region is kept as DNA, spanning 42 bases read in frame from base 1. Germline trimming: 5 bases from V, 3 bases from J; junction bases outside gene matches: 6. According to the germline V gene, CDR1 reads MDHEN and CDR2 reads SYDVKM. To note about this clone: Its antigen is still unknown. Nothing much larger sits one base from this clone, and base qualities are not available.

Sequenced material: peripheral blood, taken in the second trimester of pregnancy. The V and J genes are TRBV28 and TRBJ2-7; 8 bases in the middle match TRBD1. The sequence was collected from a female donor with multiple sclerosis, enrolled in a pregnancy study. The CDR3 has the sequence CASSRTGPIYEQYF. The nucleotide sequence is TGTGCCAGCAGTCGGACAGGGCCCATCTACGAGCAGTACTTC.